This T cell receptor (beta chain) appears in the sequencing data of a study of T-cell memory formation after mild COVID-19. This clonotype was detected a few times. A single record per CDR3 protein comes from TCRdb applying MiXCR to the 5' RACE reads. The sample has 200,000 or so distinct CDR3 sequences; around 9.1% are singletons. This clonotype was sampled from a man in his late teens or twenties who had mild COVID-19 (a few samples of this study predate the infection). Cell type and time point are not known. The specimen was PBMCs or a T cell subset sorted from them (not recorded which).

In DNA form, the CDR3 reads TGCAGTGCCACTATCCCGGGACAGAGGCACGAGCAGTACTTC. This codes for CSATIPGQRHEQYF. The chain links TRBV20-1 to TRBJ2-7; TRBD1 matches 7 bases. This CDR3 has 14 amino acids. The germline V gene encodes CDR1 DFQATT and CDR2 SNEGSKA (reference sequence). V lost 6 bases and J lost 5; bases outside the gene matches: 13.